The 5 T cell receptor beta chains given below trace back to one sample, sequenced in a study of Ad26.COV2.S vaccination and SARS-CoV-2 variants. Treatment given: approximately 18 received Ad26.COV2.S at low or high dose, single or two shots; several received placebo; per-sample allocation not given. Each sample was drawn 63 days after the first injection (of vaccine or placebo). The method was immunoSEQ multiplex PCR; TCRdb's version includes in-frame clones alone and lacks a portion of them. The table shows around 420,000 clones, with approximately 88% occurring only once. The specimen was peripheral blood, collected in a trial of Ad26.COV2.S vaccine versus placebo. These receptor sequences come from a person between 18 and 65 years old who received the Ad26.COV2.S COVID-19 vaccine or a placebo.

V gene TRBV27 combines with J gene TRBJ1-5; 10 bases are shared with TRBD1. Germline CDR1 MNHEY, CDR2 SMNVEV (reference sequence). Germline trimming cut 10 bases from V and 5 bases from J; bases unmatched to any gene: 17. The CDR3 is 17 amino acids. The CDR3 DNA is TGTGCCACTCAAACTACCGGGACAGGGGTTTTTCATCAGCCCCAGCATTTT. It specifies CATQTTGTGVFHQPQHF.

The chain has TRBV2 and TRBJ2-7; TRBD1 aligns across 7 bases. Looked up from germline, CDR1 is SNHLY and CDR2 is FYNNEI. The CDR3 runs to 15 residues. Trimming at V came to 4 bases and at J to 2 bases, leaving 8 bases not matched to a gene. CDR3 in DNA: TGTGCCAGCAGTGTTAGAGGACAGGTCGCCTACGAGCAGTACTTC. Translation: CASSVRGQVAYEQYF.

The chain couples TRBV12-3 or TRBV12-4 to TRBJ1-2, with D uncertain. V lost 3 bases and J lost 5, with 10 bases in between. The CDR3 extends over 13 amino acids. The CDR3 DNA is TGTGCCAGCAGTTTGGGCCCCTATTATGGCTACACCTTC. It codes for CASSLGPYYGYTF.

V and J are TRBV5-1 and TRBJ1-2, with D possibly being TRBD1 (5 bases). V gave up 4 bases and J gave up 7 bases, with 20 bases separating them. The CDR3 length is 15 residues. Germline V gene lookup returns CDR1 SGHRS and CDR2 YFSETQ. CDR3 sequence (DNA): TGCGCCAGCAGCGTGGCAGGTCAGGGATCAGGTGGCTACACCTTC. Translating gives CASSVAGQGSGGYTF.

V usage is TRBV6-5 and J usage is TRBJ2-5; 8 positions agree with TRBD2. Germline CDR1 reads MNHEY; CDR2 reads SVGAGI. The CDR3 is made up of 13 amino acids. J was trimmed by 5 bases and V by 8 bases; bases with no gene match: 7. Written as DNA, the CDR3 is TGTGCCAGCTCTTACAAGCGGGGGGAGACCCAGTACTTC. Residues: CASSYKRGETQYF.